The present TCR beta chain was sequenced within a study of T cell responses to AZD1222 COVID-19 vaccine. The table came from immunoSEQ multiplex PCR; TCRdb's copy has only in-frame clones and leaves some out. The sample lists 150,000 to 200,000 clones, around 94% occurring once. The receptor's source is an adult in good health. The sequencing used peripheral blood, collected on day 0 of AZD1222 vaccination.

The DNA for the CDR3 is TGCAGCGGGAGGACGGGGGCCTACGAGCAGTACTTC. Encoded protein: CSGRTGAYEQYF. The chain joins TRBV29-1 to TRBJ2-7; maybe TRBD2 (6 bases). Per germline, CDR1 SQVTM and CDR2 ANQGSEA. This CDR3 is built from 12 residues. V gave up 7 bases and J gave up 2 bases, with 12 bases separating them.